Presented here are 11 T cell receptor beta chains from one specimen sequenced in a study of cytomegalovirus exposure and HLA in healthy donors (dated by TCRdb to about 2017). The library was generated by the immunoSEQ multiplex PCR assay. For the multiplex PCR, a mixture combining 60 forward primers for TCR Vbeta segments and 13 reverse primers for TCR Jbeta segments was used. TCRdb mirrors the immuneACCESS table, restricted to in-frame sequences. Some clones are absent from its copies; in checked studies, under half trace to an unresolved V gene, and the reason for the others is unknown. The sample data list approximately 130,000 clones, and approximately 82% of these were observed just once. About 1.6% of the sample rests with the top ten. Sequencing was performed on PBMCs. The receptors were gathered from a man aged 35-49 years in good health and CMV-seronegative.

V is TRBV27 and J is TRBJ2-5; 10 bases align to TRBD2. The CDR3 totals 17 residues. Germline CDR1 MNHEY, CDR2 SMNVEV (reference sequence). V gave up 1 base and J gave up 2 bases; unmatched junction bases: 7. This CDR3 reads CASSLFPAGGLQETQYF. For the CDR3, the DNA is TGTGCCAGCAGTTTATTCCCAGCGGGGGGGCTACAAGAGACCCAGTACTTC.

The rearrangement joins TRBV5-6 to TRBJ1-2; 7 positions agree with TRBD1. This CDR3 is built from 13 residues. V was pared by 4 bases and J by 5 bases, with 5 bases of the junction left unmatched. Germline lookup yields CDR1 SGHDT and CDR2 YYEEEE. The CDR3 loop reads CASSLDRKYGYTF. In DNA form, the CDR3 reads TGTGCCAGCAGCCTGGACAGGAAATATGGCTACACCTTC.

V is TRBV27 and J is TRBJ1-1; the match to TRBD1 covers 11 bases. Germline CDR1 is MNHEY and CDR2 is SMNVEV (reference sequence). The CDR3 covers 17 residues. V dropped 2 bases and J dropped 3; count of bases not matched to a gene: 8. The chain's CDR3 is CASSLSGQGADDTEAFF. The CDR3, as DNA: TGTGCCAGCAGTTTAAGTGGACAGGGGGCGGACGACACTGAAGCTTTCTTT.

V is TRBV13 and J is TRBJ1-1; a weak D match, TRBD1 (5 bases). Per germline, CDR1 PRHDT and CDR2 FYEKMQ (reference sequence). V was shortened by 3 bases and J by 2 bases, with 10 bases between the two germline ends. This CDR3 has 14 amino acids. The CDR3 DNA sequence: TGTGCCAGCAGCTTGGGACTGGTAAACACTGAAGCTTTCTTT. Protein: CASSLGLVNTEAFF.

The chain links TRBV7-9 to TRBJ2-1; 9 bases fit TRBD1. CDR1 SEHNR and CDR2 FQNEAQ come from the germline V gene (reference sequence). This CDR3 comprises 16 residues. V shed 0 bases, J shed 2 bases, and the junction held 2 bases outside the gene matches. DNA of the CDR3: TGTGCCAGCAGCTTAGCGGGACAGGGTACCTACAATGAGCAGTTCTTC. Translated, it gives CASSLAGQGTYNEQFF.

The V call is TRBV21-1, the J call TRBJ1-1. TRBV21-1 is a pseudogene locus. The CDR3 consists of 15 residues. The CDR3 DNA sequence: TGTGCCAGCAGCAAAGAGGAGCGGGCGGGGACTGAAGCTTTCTTT. Translated: CASSKEERAGTEAFF.

The V gene is TRBV29-1, the J gene TRBJ2-5; 8 bases are a match to TRBD1. The CDR3 loop spans 13 amino acids. Germline V gene sequence: CDR1 SQVTM, CDR2 ANQGSEA. In nucleotides, the CDR3 is TGCACCGCCGAGACAGGGGCTGGGGAGACCCAGTACTTC. Amino acids: CTAETGAGETQYF.

The rearrangement links TRBV28 to TRBJ1-5, with TRBD1 as a possible D gene (5 bases). The CDR3 has 15 amino acids. Germline CDR1 is MDHEN and CDR2 is SYDVKM. The V and J ends lost 3 bases and 6 bases respectively, with 15 bases between them. The chain's CDR3 is CASSLQGVQGQPQHF. CDR3 bases: TGTGCCAGCAGTTTGCAAGGGGTCCAAGGTCAGCCCCAGCATTTT.

For this clone: The CDR3 does not end in the conserved phenylalanine or tryptophan, so this is likely a read error. The V call is TRBV7-3, the J call TRBJ2-3; D is perhaps TRBD1 (6 bases). There are 13 residues in the CDR3. Trimming pared 3 bases from V and 3 bases from J, leaving 7 bases between. Germline V gene sequence: CDR1 SGHTA, CDR2 FQGTGA. CDR3 nucleotide sequence: TGTGCCAGCAGCTTCACAGGGACAGATACGCAGTATGTT. Encoded protein: CASSFTGTDTQYV.

Details on this clone: Different DNA sequences within this sample yield the same CDR3. The chain couples TRBV29-1 to TRBJ2-7, with 7 bases lining up with TRBD1. With 4 bases clipped from V and 1 base from J, the junction kept 1 base outside the gene matches. The CDR3 has 12 residues. Germline V gene data show CDR1 as SQVTM and CDR2 as ANQGSEA. In DNA, the CDR3 is TGCAGCGTTGGACAGGGTTCCTACGAGCAGTACTTC. Its protein is CSVGQGSYEQYF.

The rearrangement uses TRBV7-8 and TRBJ2-3, with 7 nucleotides matching TRBD2. The CDR3 runs to 15 residues. Germline assignment: CDR1 SGHVS and CDR2 FQNEAQ. Trimming at V came to 1 base and at J to 4 bases, leaving 5 bases not matched to a gene. CDR3 loop: CASSLEWEGPDTQYF. As DNA, the CDR3 is TGTGCCAGCAGCTTAGAGTGGGAGGGCCCAGATACGCAGTATTTT.